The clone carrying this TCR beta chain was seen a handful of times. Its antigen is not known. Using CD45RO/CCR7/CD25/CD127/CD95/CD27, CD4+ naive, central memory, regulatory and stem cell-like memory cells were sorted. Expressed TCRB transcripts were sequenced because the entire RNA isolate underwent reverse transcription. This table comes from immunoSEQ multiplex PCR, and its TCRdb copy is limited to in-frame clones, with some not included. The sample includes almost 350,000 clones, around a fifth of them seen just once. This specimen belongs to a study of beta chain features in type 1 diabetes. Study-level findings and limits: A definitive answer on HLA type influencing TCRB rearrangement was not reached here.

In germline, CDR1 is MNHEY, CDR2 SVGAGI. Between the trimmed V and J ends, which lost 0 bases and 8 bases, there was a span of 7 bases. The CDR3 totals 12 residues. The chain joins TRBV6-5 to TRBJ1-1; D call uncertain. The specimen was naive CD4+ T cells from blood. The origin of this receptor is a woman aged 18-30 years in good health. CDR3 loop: CASSYSRREAFF. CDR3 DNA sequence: TGTGCCAGCAGTTACTCGAGGAGGGAAGCTTTCTTT.